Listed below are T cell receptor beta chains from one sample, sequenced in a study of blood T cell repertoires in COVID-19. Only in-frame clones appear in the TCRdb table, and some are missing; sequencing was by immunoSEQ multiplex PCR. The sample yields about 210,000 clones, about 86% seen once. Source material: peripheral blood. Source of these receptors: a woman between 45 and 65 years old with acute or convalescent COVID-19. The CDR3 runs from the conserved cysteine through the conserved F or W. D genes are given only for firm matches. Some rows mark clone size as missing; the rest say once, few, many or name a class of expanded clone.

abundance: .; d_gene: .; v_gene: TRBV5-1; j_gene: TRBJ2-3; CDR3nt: TGCGCCAGCAGCAATGAACACAGCACAGATACGCAGTATTTT; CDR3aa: CASSNEHSTDTQYF
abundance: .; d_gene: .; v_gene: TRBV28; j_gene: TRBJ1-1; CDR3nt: TGTGCCAGCAGTTTACTGCTAGCCAGCGCTTTCTTT; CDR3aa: CASSLLLASAFF
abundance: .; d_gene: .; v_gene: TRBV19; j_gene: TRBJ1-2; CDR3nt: TGTGCCAGTAGTATAGTGAGTGGAGTCTATGGCTACACCTTC; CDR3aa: CASSIVSGVYGYTF
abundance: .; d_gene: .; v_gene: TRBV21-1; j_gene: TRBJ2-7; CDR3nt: TGTGCCAGCAGCTCCCGAGAGAGACAGCCTAGTAACTACGAGCAGTACTTC; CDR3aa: CASSSRERQPSNYEQYF
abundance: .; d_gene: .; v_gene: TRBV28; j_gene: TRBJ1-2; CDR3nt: TGTGCCAGCAATTACGATTCGGGCAGGGTCTATGGCTACACCTTC; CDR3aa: CASNYDSGRVYGYTF
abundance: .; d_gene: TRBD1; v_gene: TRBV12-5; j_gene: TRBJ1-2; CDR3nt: TGTGCTAGTGGAAACAGGGGGACCTATGGCTACACCTTC; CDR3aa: CASGNRGTYGYTF
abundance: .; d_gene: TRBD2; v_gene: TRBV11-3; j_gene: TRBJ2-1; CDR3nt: TGTGCCAGCAGCCCAGCAGGGACTAGCGGGACGTACAATGAGCAGTTCTTC; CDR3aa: CASSPAGTSGTYNEQFF
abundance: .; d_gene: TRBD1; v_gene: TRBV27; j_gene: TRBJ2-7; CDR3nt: TGTGCCAGCAGTAGCGCCGGGACAGGGTCCTACGAGCAGTACTTC; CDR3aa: CASSSAGTGSYEQYF
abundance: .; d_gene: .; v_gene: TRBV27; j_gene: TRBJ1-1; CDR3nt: TGTGCCAGCAGTTGGGGGGGGCTTAACACTGAAGCTTTCTTT; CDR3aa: CASSWGGLNTEAFF
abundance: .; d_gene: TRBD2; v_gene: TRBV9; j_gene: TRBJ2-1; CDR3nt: TGTGCCAGCAGCGCCCCAGCGGGATACAATGAGCAGTTCTTC; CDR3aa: CASSAPAGYNEQFF
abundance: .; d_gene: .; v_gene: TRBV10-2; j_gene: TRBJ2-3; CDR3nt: TGCGCCACTCTCCCCCTGGCGGGGAGCACAGATACGCAGTATTTT; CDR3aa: CATLPLAGSTDTQYF
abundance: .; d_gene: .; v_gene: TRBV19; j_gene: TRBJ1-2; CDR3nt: TGTGCCAGTAGTCCATCTATTGGTGGCAGGGATTGGGCTAACTATGGCTACACCTTC; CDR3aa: CASSPSIGGRDWANYGYTF
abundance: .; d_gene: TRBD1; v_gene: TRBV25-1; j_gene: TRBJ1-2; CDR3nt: TGTGCCAGCAATCCGGGACAGGGCCTTTATGGCTACACCTTC; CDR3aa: CASNPGQGLYGYTF
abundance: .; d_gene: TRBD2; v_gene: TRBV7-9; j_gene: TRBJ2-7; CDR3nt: TGTGCCAGCTCCGCGGGACTAGCGGAAGTTTACGAGCAGTACTTC; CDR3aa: CASSAGLAEVYEQYF
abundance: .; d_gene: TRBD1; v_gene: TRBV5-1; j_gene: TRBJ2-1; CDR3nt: TGCGCCAGCAGGGGTGGGACAGACAATGAGCAGTTCTTC; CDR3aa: CASRGGTDNEQFF
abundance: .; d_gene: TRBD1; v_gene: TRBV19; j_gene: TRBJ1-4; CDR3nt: TGTGCCAGTACCCTGGGACAGGGTAAAAGTCGGGAAAAACTGTTTTTT; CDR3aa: CASTLGQGKSREKLFF
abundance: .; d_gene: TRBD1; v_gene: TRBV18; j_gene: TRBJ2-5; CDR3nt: TGTGCCAGCTCACCACAAGGGACAGGGGCTACGGAGACCCAGTACTTC; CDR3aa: CASSPQGTGATETQYF
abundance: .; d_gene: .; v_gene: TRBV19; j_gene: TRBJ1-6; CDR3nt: TGTGCCAGTCAAGACGGACAGTATAATTCACCCCTCCACTTT; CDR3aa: CASQDGQYNSPLHF
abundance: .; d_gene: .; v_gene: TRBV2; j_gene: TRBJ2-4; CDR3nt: TGTGCCAGCAGGCCCTTAGACAGCCTAGCCAAAAACATTCAGTACTTC; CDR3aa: CASRPLDSLAKNIQYF
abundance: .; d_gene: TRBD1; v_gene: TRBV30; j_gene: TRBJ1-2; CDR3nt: TGTGCCTGGAGTGTATCGGACAGGTACTATGGCTACACCTTC; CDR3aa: CAWSVSDRYYGYTF
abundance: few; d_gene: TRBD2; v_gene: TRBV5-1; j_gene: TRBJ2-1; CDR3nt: TGCGCCAGCGTCCCGGGACTAGCGAGGAATGAGCAGTTCTTC; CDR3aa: CASVPGLARNEQFF
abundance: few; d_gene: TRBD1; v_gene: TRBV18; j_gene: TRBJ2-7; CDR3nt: TGTGCCAGCTCATCCCCGGACAGGGACCACGAGCAGTACTTC; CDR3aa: CASSSPDRDHEQYF
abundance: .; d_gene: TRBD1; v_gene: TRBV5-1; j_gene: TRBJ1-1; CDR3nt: TGCGCCAGCAGGCAATTGGGGACAGATTGGGCTTTCTTT; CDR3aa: CASRQLGTDWAFF
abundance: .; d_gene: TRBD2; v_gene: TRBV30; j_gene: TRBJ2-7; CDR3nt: TGTGCCTGGAGTGAGGTACGGGAGGGCGAGCAGTACTTC; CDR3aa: CAWSEVREGEQYF
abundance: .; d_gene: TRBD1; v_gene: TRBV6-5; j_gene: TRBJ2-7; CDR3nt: TGTGCCAGCAGTTCCGCCCGGACAGGGGAAACCTACGAGCAGTACTTC; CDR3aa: CASSSARTGETYEQYF